Listed below are T cell receptor beta chains from one sample, sequenced in a study of blood T cell repertoires in COVID-19. The data were produced by immunoSEQ multiplex PCR, yet TCRdb's version contains in-frame clones alone and is incomplete. The data show under 350,000 clones, approximately 86% seen once. Material: PBMCs or T cells enriched from blood (not recorded which). These receptors were collected from a woman in her 40s with acute COVID-19. Both conserved end residues are part of each CDR3. Each record gives: CDR3 protein, CDR3 DNA, D gene, J gene, V gene, clone size. A D gene is named only where the DNA matches it firmly. Clone sizes are given selectively: once, few, many, or a class where the clone is expanded.

CASSQPSQGANHRSYNEQFF | TGCGCCAGCAGTCAACCGTCCCAGGGGGCGAACCATAGGTCATACAATGAGCAGTTCTTC | TRBD1 | TRBJ2-1 | TRBV23-1 | NA
CASSQDKGVTNEKLFF | TGCGCCAGCAGCCAAGATAAGGGGGTGACTAATGAAAAACTGTTTTTT | NA | TRBJ1-4 | TRBV4-3 | NA
CAISESKGAQGNQPQHF | TGTGCCATCAGTGAGTCGAAGGGGGCTCAGGGCAATCAGCCCCAGCATTTT | TRBD1 | TRBJ1-5 | TRBV10-3 | NA
CASSIHNPSNQPQHF | TGTGCCAGTAGTATCCACAACCCTAGCAATCAGCCCCAGCATTTT | NA | TRBJ1-5 | TRBV19 | few
CASSDRVANGYTF | TGTGCCAGCAGCGACAGGGTAGCTAACGGCTACACCTTC | TRBD1 | TRBJ1-2 | TRBV12-3/TRBV12-4 | NA
CASMGRAGGLSNQPQHF | TGTGCCAGCATGGGGAGAGCAGGGGGTTTGAGCAATCAGCCCCAGCATTTT | TRBD1 | TRBJ1-5 | TRBV2 | NA
CASSLDRERYEQYF | TGTGCCAGCAGTTTAGACAGGGAGCGCTACGAGCAGTACTTC | TRBD1 | TRBJ2-7 | TRBV6-6 | NA
CASSYRDRVFYEQYF | TGTGCCAGCAGTTACCGGGACAGGGTATTCTACGAGCAGTACTTC | TRBD1 | TRBJ2-7 | TRBV6-5 | NA
CASSFTGTGTYEQYF | TGTGCCAGCAGTTTTACTGGGACAGGGACCTACGAGCAGTACTTC | TRBD1 | TRBJ2-7 | TRBV27 | NA
CASSSLWAGITDTQYF | TGTGCCAGCAGCTCCCTGTGGGCGGGGATCACAGATACGCAGTATTTT | NA | TRBJ2-3 | TRBV5-6 | NA
CASSLIPGLNQETQYF | TGCGCCAGCAGCTTAATTCCGGGACTAAACCAAGAGACCCAGTACTTC | TRBD2 | TRBJ2-5 | TRBV5-1 | NA
CSVGTQDRPYEQYF | TGCAGCGTTGGTACCCAGGACAGACCCTACGAGCAGTACTTC | NA | TRBJ2-7 | TRBV29-1 | NA
CASSLVGVSSYEQYF | TGTGCCAGCAGCTTGGTCGGAGTAAGCTCCTACGAGCAGTACTTC | NA | TRBJ2-7 | TRBV5-4 | NA
CASSPTQGAKPQHF | TGTGCCAGCTCACCCACTCAGGGGGCGAAGCCCCAGCATTTT | TRBD1 | TRBJ1-5 | TRBV18 | NA
CASSISGTGIEAFF | TGTGCCAGTAGTATCTCCGGGACAGGGATTGAAGCTTTCTTT | TRBD1 | TRBJ1-1 | TRBV19 | NA
CASSRPSGRAEQFF | TGTGCCAGCAGTCGTCCTAGCGGGAGGGCTGAGCAGTTCTTC | TRBD2 | TRBJ2-1 | TRBV7-9 | few
CASSPRGTGSYEQYF | TGTGCCAGCAGCCCACGTGGGACAGGCTCCTACGAGCAGTACTTC | NA | TRBJ2-7 | TRBV21-1 | NA
CASSLIWGVKDTQYF | TGTGCCAGCAGCTTAATTTGGGGGGTGAAAGATACGCAGTATTTT | NA | TRBJ2-3 | TRBV7-2 | NA
CASSLRSSGNEQFF | TGTGCCAGCAGCCTACGCTCTTCTGGTAATGAGCAGTTCTTC | NA | TRBJ2-1 | TRBV7-2 | few
CASSQVPGQGTWYEQYF | TGTGCCAGCAGCCAAGTCCCCGGACAGGGAACTTGGTACGAGCAGTACTTC | TRBD1 | TRBJ2-7 | TRBV3-1/TRBV3-2 | NA
CASSESRKYGYTF | TGTGCCAGCAGTGAGTCCAGGAAGTATGGCTACACCTTC | NA | TRBJ1-2 | TRBV2 | NA
CASSLFHSGANVLTF | TGTGCCAGCAGTTTATTCCACTCTGGGGCCAACGTCCTGACTTTC | NA | TRBJ2-6 | TRBV27 | NA
CASSSPTTENEQYF | TGTGCCAGCAGCTCCCCAACTACGGAAAATGAGCAGTACTTC | NA | TRBJ2-7 | TRBV27 | once
CASTPGVGTEAFF | TGTGCCAGCACTCCAGGGGTGGGCACTGAAGCTTTCTTT | NA | TRBJ1-1 | TRBV27 | NA
CASSLTPGLNTGELFF | TGCGCCAGCAGCTTGACCCCGGGACTGAACACCGGGGAGCTGTTTTTT | NA | TRBJ2-2 | TRBV5-1 | NA
CASSGQGLSTGELFF | TGTGCCAGCAGCGGACAGGGCCTGAGTACCGGGGAGCTGTTTTTT | TRBD1 | TRBJ2-2 | TRBV9 | NA
CASSRFPAGLADYEQYF | TGTGCCAGCAGTAGGTTCCCTGCGGGACTAGCAGACTACGAGCAGTACTTC | TRBD2 | TRBJ2-7 | TRBV27 | NA
CASSQDRYPSTDTQYF | TGCGCCAGCAGCCAAGATCGGTACCCTAGCACAGATACGCAGTATTTT | NA | TRBJ2-3 | TRBV4-1 | NA
CASSSDTYGYTF | TGTGCCAGCAGCTCGGACACCTATGGCTACACCTTC | NA | TRBJ1-2 | TRBV7-9 | once
CASSEPGLRSSGANVLTF | TGTGCCAGCAGCGAACCGGGTCTTCGAAGCTCTGGGGCCAACGTCCTGACTTTC | NA | TRBJ2-6 | TRBV5-4 | once
CASSLGDRDGAGELFF | TGTGCCAGCAGCTTGGGCGACAGGGATGGGGCCGGGGAGCTGTTTTTT | TRBD1 | TRBJ2-2 | TRBV7-9 | NA
CASSYYSGTEAFF | TGTGCCAGCAGTTACTACTCAGGGACTGAAGCTTTCTTT | NA | TRBJ1-1 | TRBV28 | many
CASRWLQGAGEKLFF | TGTGCCAGCAGGTGGCTTCAGGGGGCAGGTGAAAAACTGTTTTTT | TRBD1 | TRBJ1-4 | TRBV6-5 | once
CASSAAAALTGYSGNTIYF | TGTGCCAGCAGCGCCGCCGCGGCGTTGACAGGCTACTCTGGAAACACCATATATTTT | NA | TRBJ1-3 | TRBV9 | once
CASSLGQGRTFSGANVLTF | TGTGCCAGCAGTCTCGGACAGGGCCGGACTTTCTCTGGGGCCAACGTCCTGACTTTC | TRBD1 | TRBJ2-6 | TRBV27 | NA
CATSGRDRDTDTQYF | TGTGCCACCAGCGGCCGGGACAGAGACACAGATACGCAGTATTTT | TRBD1 | TRBJ2-3 | TRBV24-1 | NA
CASMRTGFISGNTIYF | TGTGCCAGTATGAGGACAGGGTTTATCTCTGGAAACACCATATATTTT | TRBD1 | TRBJ1-3 | TRBV19 | NA
CASSLQTSGWSNEQFF | TGTGCCAGCTCACTCCAGACTAGCGGGTGGTCGAATGAGCAGTTCTTC | TRBD2 | TRBJ2-1 | TRBV18 | NA
CASSPGLHNEQFF | TGTGCCAGCAGTCCGGGACTTCACAATGAGCAGTTCTTC | NA | TRBJ2-1 | TRBV6-5 | NA
CASGGQGRSQETQYF | TGTGCCAGCGGGGGACAGGGTCGATCCCAAGAGACCCAGTACTTC | TRBD1 | TRBJ2-5 | TRBV6-5 | NA
CATSEGQPNTGELFF | TGTGCCACCAGTGAGGGACAGCCGAACACCGGGGAGCTGTTTTTT | TRBD1 | TRBJ2-2 | TRBV24-1 | NA
CASGSGIQETQYF | TGTGCTAGTGGTTCAGGGATCCAAGAGACCCAGTACTTC | NA | TRBJ2-5 | TRBV12-5 | NA
CASSQERGGQGESEQFF | TGTGCCAGCAGCCAAGAGAGAGGAGGACAGGGGGAAAGTGAGCAGTTCTTC | TRBD1 | TRBJ2-1 | TRBV4-2 | NA
CASSQGRTAGNTIYF | TGTGCCAGCAGCCAAGGCCGGACAGCGGGAAACACCATATATTTT | NA | TRBJ1-3 | TRBV3-1/TRBV3-2 | NA